This entry is about one T cell receptor beta chain. Its antigen is as yet unknown. This CDR3 is built from 16 residues. Germline CDR1 is SGHTS and CDR2 is YDEGEE. V dropped 0 bases and J dropped 7 bases, with 16 bases sitting between them. The sample belongs to a study of blood T cells in healthy people across ages. Study context: For every two T cells, template switching captured about one barcoded beta molecule. Study conclusions and caveats: PBMCs went unsorted, and a conclusive naive versus antigen-experienced comparison was therefore prevented. TCR beta diversity correlated strongly with naive T cell percentage.

Combining a sample-barcoded 5' primer with a J-beta primer mix, a second PCR ran for 7 to 11 cycles. In TCRdb, the 5' RACE reads were re-called with MiXCR into one record per CDR3 protein. This repertoire shows hundreds of thousands of distinct CDR3 sequences, 45% to 50% found once; its top ten account for approximately 32%. This TCR was sampled from a woman in her sixties in good health. The rearrangement joins TRBV5-8 to TRBJ1-4; D might be TRBD1 (5 bases). Input material: blood. The CDR3 coding sequence is TGTGCCAGCAGCTTGGTCCAGGGCCGGAAAGGTGAAAAACTGTTTTTT. Translation: CASSLVQGRKGEKLFF.